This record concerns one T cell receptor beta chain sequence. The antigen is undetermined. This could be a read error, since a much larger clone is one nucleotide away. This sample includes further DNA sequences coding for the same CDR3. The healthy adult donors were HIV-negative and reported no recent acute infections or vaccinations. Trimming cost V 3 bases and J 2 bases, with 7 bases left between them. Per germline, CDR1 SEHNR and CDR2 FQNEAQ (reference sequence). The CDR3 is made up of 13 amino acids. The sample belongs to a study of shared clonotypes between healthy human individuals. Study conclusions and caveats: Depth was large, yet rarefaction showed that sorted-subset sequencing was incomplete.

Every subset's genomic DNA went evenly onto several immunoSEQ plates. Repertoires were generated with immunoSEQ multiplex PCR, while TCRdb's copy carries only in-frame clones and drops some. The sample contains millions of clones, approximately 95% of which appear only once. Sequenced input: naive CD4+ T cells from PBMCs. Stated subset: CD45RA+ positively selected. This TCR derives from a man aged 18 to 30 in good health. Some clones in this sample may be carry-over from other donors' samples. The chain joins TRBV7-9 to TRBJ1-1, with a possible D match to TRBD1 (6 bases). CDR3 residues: CASSLTGNTEAFF. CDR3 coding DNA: TGTGCCAGCAGCTTGACAGGAAACACTGAAGCTTTCTTT.